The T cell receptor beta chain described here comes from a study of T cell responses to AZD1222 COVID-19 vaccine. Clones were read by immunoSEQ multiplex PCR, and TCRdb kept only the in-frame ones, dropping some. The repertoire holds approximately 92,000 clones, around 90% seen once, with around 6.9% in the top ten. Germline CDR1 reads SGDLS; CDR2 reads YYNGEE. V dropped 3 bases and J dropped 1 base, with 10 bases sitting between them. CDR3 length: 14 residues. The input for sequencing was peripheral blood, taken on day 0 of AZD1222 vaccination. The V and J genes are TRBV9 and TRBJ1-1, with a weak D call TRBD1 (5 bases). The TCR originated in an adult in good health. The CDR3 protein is CASSATQGNTEAFF. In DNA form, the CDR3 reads TGTGCCAGCAGCGCGACGCAGGGGAACACTGAAGCTTTCTTT.